This T cell receptor beta chain was observed in a study of CD8 T cells in ankylosing spondylitis. V gave up 1 base and J gave up 7 bases; unmatched junction bases: 10. Germline V gives CDR1 LGHNA, CDR2 YSLEER. CDR3 length: 15 amino acids. Study outcomes and limitations: CD8+ disease-linked clones were present at relatively low frequencies in blood. Past research had described some motif variants in reactive arthritis synovial fluid and blood. According to the report, clones linked to the disease were significantly enriched in matched synovial fluid samples taken from ankylosing spondylitis patients. There was a TCR beta motif, made of several highly homologous variants, that appeared characteristic of ankylosing spondylitis blood.

Quantitative 5'-RACE was performed with molecular barcodes, and it yielded the TCR beta libraries. From the 5' RACE reads, TCRdb called clonotypes with MiXCR, one entry per CDR3 protein. The sample gives 200,000 to 250,000 distinct CDR3 sequences, 7.3% of which show up once; 12% to 15% is in the top ten. This clonotype was counted many times. Its antigen remains unidentified. The chain recombines TRBV4-3 with TRBJ2-7; 7 nucleotides align to TRBD2. Sequenced material: blood, either unsorted or a sorted T cell fraction (not recorded which). The receptor comes from a male donor with ankylosing spondylitis. CDR3: CASSQVSSGSWEQYF. As DNA, the CDR3 is TGCGCCAGCAGCCAAGTGTCTAGCGGTTCGTGGGAGCAGTACTTC.